This T cell receptor (beta chain) comes out of a study of T cell changes during pregnancy in multiple sclerosis. Trimming cost V 9 bases and J 5 bases, with 14 bases left between them. Germline lookup yields CDR1 LNHDA and CDR2 SQIVND (reference sequence). CDR3 length: 13 amino acids. This table comes from immunoSEQ multiplex PCR, and its TCRdb copy is limited to in-frame clones, with some not included. The table lists approximately 100,000 clones, more than 85% of them singletons. This chain joins TRBV19 and TRBJ1-5; the D gene is possibly TRBD1 (5 bases). The sequencing here drew on peripheral blood, taken in the second trimester of pregnancy. This receptor was taken from a female donor with multiple sclerosis, enrolled in a pregnancy study. CDR3 coding DNA: TGTGCCAGCTCAAAAGGGGACTATCAGCCCCAGCATTTT. Amino acids: CASSKGDYQPQHF.